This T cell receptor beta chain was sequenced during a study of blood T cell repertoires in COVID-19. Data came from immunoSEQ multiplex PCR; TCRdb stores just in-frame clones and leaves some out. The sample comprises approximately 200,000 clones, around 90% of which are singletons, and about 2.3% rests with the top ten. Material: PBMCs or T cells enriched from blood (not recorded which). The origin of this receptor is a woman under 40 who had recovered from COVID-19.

CDR3 protein: CASSKISGSSYNEQFF. The DNA of the CDR3 is TGTGCCAGTAGCAAAATTAGCGGGAGCTCCTACAATGAGCAGTTCTTC. The rearrangement joins TRBV19 to TRBJ2-1; 9 positions agree with TRBD2. From germline, CDR1 is LNHDA and CDR2 SQIVND (reference sequence). The CDR3 runs to 16 residues. Trimming cost V 6 bases and J 0 bases; bases outside gene matches: 6.